The TCR beta chain under discussion was sequenced for a study of technical replicates of blood from a handful of donors. Germline V gene lookup returns CDR1 SGHTA and CDR2 FQGNSA. The CDR3 extends over 16 amino acids. The V and J ends lost 1 base and 8 bases, in that order; junction bases with no gene match: 9. The data were produced by immunoSEQ multiplex PCR, yet TCRdb's version contains in-frame clones alone and is incomplete. The sample consists of tens of thousands of clones, around 90% of them appearing once. This TCR was recovered from a human donor in good health. Material: T cells isolated from PBMCs. The V gene is TRBV7-2, the J gene TRBJ1-2; TRBD1 aligns across 11 bases. As DNA, the CDR3 is TGTGCCAGCAGCTTAGTGGACAGGGGGCGCGGGAAGGGCTACACCTTC. Protein product: CASSLVDRGRGKGYTF.